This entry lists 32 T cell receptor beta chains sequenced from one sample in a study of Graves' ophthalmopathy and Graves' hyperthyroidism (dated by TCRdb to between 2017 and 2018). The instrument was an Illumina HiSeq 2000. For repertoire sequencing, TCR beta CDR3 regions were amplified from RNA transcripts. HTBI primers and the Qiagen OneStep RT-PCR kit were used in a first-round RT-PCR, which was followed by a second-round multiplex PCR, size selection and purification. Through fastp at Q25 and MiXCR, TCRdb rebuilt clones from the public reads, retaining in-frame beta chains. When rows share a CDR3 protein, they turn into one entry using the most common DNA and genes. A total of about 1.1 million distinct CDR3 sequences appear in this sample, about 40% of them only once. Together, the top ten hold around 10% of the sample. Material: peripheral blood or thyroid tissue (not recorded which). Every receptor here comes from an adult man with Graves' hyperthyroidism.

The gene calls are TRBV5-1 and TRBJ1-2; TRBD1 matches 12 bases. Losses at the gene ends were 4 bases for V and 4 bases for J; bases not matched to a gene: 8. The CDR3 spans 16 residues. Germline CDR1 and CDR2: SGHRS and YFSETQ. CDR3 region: CASSVAGQGAVYGYTF. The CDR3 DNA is TGCGCCAGCAGCGTTGCGGGACAGGGGGCTGTCTATGGCTACACCTTC.

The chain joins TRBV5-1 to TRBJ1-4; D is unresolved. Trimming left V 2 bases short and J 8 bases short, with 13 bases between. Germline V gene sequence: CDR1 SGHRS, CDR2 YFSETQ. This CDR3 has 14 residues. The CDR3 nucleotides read TGCGCCAGCAGCTTCGGGTGGATAGGAGAAAAACTGTTTTTT. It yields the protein CASSFGWIGEKLFF.

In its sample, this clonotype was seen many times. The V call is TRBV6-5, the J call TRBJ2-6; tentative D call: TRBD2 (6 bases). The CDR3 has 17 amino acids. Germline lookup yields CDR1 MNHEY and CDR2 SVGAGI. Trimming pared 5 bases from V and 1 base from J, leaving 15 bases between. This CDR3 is CASSARGAVSGANVLTF. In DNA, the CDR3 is TGTGCCAGCAGTGCCCGCGGGGCAGTGTCTGGGGCCAACGTCCTGACTTTC.

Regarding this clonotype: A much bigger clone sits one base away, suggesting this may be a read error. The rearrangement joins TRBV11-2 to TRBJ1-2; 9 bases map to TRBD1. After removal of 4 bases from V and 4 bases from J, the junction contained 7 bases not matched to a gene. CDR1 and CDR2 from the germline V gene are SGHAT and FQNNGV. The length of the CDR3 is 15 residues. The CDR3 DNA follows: TGTGCCAGCAGCTACGGGACAGGGATTTTCTATGGCTACACCTTC. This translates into CASSYGTGIFYGYTF.

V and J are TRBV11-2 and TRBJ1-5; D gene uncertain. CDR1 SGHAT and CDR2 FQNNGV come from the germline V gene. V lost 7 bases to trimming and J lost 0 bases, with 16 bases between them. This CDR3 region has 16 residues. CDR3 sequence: CASIFAEPSSNQPQHF. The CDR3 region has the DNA TGTGCCAGCATCTTTGCAGAACCTAGTAGCAATCAGCCCCAGCATTTT.

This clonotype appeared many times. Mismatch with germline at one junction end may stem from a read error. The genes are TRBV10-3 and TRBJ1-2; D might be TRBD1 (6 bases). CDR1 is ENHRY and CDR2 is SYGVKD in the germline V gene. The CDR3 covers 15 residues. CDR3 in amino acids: CASSPGGRTNYGYTF. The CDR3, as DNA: TGTGCCAGCAGTCCCGGGGGCAGGACTAACTATGGCTACACCTTC.

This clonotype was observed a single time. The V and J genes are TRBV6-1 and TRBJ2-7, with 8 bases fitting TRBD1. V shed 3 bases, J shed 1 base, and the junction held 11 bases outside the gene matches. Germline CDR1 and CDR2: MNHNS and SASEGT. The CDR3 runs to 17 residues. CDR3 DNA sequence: TGTGCCAGCAGTGACAGGGGGGTTCGGACAGGGTCCTACGAGCAGTACTTC. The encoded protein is CASSDRGVRTGSYEQYF.

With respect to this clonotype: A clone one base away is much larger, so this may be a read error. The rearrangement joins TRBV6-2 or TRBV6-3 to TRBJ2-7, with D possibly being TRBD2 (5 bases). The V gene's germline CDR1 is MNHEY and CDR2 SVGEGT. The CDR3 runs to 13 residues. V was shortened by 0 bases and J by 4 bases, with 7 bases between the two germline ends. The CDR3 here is CASSYSRVYEQYF. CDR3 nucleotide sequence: TGTGCCAGCAGTTACTCGAGGGTGTACGAGCAGTACTTC.

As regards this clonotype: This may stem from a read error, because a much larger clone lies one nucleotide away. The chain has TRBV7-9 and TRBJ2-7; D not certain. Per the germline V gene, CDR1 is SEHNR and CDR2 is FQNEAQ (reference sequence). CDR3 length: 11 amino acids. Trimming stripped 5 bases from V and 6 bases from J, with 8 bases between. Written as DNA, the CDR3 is TGTGCCAGCAGCACAAAGGCCGAGCAGTACTTC. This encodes CASSTKAEQYF. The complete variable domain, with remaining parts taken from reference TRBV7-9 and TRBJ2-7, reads DTGVSQNPRHKITKRGQNVTFRCDPISEHNRLYWYRQTLGQGPEFLTYFQNEAQLEKSRLLSDRFSAERPKGSFSTLEIQRTEQGDSAMYLCASSTKAEQYFGPGTRLTVT.

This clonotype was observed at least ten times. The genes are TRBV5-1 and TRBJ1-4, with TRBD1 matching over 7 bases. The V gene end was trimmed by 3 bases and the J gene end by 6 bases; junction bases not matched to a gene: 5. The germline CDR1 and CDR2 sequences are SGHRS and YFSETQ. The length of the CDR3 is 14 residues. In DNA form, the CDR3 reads TGCGCCAGCAGCTGGACCCAGGGGGATGAAAAACTGTTTTTT. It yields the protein CASSWTQGDEKLFF.

The CDR3 coding sequence is TGTGCCACCAACACCGGGACAGGGGGCCAGAGCTATGGCTACACCTTC. Residues: CATNTGTGGQSYGYTF. The V and J genes are TRBV15 and TRBJ1-2; 12 bases match TRBD1. The V and J ends lost 7 bases and 4 bases, in that order; junction bases with no gene match: 10. Germline CDR1 and CDR2: LNHNV and YYDKDF (reference sequence). The CDR3 has 16 residues.

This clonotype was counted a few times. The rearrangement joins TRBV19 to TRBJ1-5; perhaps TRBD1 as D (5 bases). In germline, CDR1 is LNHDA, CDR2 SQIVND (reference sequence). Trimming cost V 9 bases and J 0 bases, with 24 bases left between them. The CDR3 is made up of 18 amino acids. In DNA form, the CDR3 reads TGTGCCAGCAGTCTTTCCACGTGGGGCGGGTATAGCAATCAGCCCCAGCATTTT. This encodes CASSLSTWGGYSNQPQHF. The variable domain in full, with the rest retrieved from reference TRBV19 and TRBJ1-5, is DGGITQSPKYLFRKEGQNVTLSCEQNLNHDAMYWYRQDPGQGLRLIYYSQIVNDFQKGDIAEGYSVSREKKESFPLTVTSAQKNPTAFYLCASSLSTWGGYSNQPQHFGDGTRLSIL.

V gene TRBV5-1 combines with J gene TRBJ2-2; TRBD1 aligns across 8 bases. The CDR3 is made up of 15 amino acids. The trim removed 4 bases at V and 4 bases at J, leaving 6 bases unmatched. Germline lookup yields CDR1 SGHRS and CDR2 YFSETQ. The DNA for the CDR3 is TGCGCCAGCAGCACGAGGACAGGGTTCACCGGGGAGCTGTTTTTT. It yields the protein CASSTRTGFTGELFF.

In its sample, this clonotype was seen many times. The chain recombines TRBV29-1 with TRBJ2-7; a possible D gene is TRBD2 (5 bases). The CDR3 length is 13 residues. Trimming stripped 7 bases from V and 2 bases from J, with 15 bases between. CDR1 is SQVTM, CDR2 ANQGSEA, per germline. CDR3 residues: CSAEGGETYEQYF. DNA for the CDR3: TGCAGCGCAGAGGGTGGAGAAACCTACGAGCAGTACTTC.

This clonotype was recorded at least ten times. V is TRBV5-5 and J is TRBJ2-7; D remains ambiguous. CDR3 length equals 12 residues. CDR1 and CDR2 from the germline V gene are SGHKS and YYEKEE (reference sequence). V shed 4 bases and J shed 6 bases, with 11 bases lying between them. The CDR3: CASSARSPEQYF. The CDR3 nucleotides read TGTGCCAGCAGCGCCCGCTCACCCGAGCAGTACTTC.

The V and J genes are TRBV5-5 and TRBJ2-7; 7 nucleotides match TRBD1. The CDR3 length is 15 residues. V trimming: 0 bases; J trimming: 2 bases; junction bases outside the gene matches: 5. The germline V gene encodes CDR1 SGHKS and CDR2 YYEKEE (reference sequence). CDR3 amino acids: CASSLDRGRAYEQYF. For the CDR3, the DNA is TGTGCCAGCAGCTTGGACAGGGGAAGGGCCTACGAGCAGTACTTC.

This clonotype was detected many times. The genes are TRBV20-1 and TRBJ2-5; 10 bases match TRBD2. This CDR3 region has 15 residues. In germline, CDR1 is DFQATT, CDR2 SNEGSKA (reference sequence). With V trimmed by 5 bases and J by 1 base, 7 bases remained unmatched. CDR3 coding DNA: TGCAGTGCTCTCTTAGCGGGGGGAGCCCAAGAGACCCAGTACTTC. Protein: CSALLAGGAQETQYF.

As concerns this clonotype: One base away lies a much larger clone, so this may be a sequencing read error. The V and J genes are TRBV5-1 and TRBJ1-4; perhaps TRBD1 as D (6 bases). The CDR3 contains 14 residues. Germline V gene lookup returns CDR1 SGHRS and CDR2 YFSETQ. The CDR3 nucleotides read TGCGCCAACAGCCCCCAAGGGGGAGATGAAAAACTGTTTTTT. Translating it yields CANSPQGGDEKLFF.

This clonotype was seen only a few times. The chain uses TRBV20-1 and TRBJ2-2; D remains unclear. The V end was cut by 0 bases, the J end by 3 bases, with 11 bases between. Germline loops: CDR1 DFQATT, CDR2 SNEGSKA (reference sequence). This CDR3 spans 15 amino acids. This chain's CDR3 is CSARDWRSDTGELFF. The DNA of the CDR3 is TGCAGTGCTAGAGATTGGCGGAGCGACACCGGGGAGCTGTTTTTT.

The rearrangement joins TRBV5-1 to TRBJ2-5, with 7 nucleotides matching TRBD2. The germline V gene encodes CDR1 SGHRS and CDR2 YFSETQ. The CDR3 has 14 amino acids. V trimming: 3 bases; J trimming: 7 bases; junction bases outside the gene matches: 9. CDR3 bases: TGCGCCAGCAGCTGGAGGGACTACGACGTGACCCAGTACTTC. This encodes CASSWRDYDVTQYF.

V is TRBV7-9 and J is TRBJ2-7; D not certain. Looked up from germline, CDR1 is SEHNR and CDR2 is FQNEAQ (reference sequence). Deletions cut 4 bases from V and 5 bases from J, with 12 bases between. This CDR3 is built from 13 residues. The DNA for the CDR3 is TGTGCCAGCAGCTCCCAGATAGGGAACGAGCAGTACTTC. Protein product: CASSSQIGNEQYF.

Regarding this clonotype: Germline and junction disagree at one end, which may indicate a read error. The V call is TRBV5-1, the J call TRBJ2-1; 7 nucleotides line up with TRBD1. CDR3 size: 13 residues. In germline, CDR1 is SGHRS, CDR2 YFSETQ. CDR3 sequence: CASPGQANNEQFF. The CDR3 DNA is TGTGCCAGCCCCGGACAGGCTAACAATGAGCAGTTCTTC.

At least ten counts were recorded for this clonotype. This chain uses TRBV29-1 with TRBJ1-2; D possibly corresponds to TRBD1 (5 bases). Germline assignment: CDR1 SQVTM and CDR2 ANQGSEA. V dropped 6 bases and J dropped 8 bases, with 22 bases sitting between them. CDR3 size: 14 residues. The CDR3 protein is CSVYNPGTFGGYTF. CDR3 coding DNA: TGCAGCGTCTACAACCCAGGGACCTTTGGAGGCTACACCTTC.

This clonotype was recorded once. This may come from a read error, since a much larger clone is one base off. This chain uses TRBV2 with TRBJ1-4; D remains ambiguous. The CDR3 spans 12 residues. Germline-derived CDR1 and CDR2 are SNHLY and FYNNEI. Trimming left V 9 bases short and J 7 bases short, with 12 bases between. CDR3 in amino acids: CARTGSGEKLFF. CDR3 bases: TGTGCCAGGACGGGATCCGGTGAAAAACTGTTTTTT.

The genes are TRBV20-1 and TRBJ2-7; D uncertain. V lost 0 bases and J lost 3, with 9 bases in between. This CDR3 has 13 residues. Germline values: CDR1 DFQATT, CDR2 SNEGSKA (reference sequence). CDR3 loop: CSARDQQIYEQYF. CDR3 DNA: TGCAGTGCTAGAGACCAGCAGATCTACGAGCAGTACTTC.

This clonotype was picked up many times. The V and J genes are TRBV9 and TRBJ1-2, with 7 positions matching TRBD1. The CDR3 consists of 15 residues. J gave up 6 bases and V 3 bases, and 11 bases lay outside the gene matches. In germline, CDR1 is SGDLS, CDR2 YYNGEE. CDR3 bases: TGTGCCAGCAGCGGGGCCTCGACAGGGTGGGATGGCTACACCTTC. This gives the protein CASSGASTGWDGYTF.

CDR3 coding DNA: TGTGCCAGCAGCCTCCGGGACAGGGGCGTCTACGAGCAGTACTTC. Protein product: CASSLRDRGVYEQYF. The rearrangement links TRBV5-4 to TRBJ2-7; 10 nucleotides match TRBD1. The CDR3 runs to 15 residues. Germline V lookup: CDR1 SGHNT, CDR2 YYREEE (reference sequence). The junction had 7 bases not matched to a gene; V was cut back by 4 bases and J by 3 bases. Full variable domain (rest looked up from reference TRBV5-4 and TRBJ2-7): ETGVTQSPTHLIKTRGQQVTLRCSSQSGHNTVSWYQQALGQGPQFIFQYYREEENGRGNFPPRFSGLQFPNYSSELNVNALELDDSALYLCASSLRDRGVYEQYFGPGTRLTVT.

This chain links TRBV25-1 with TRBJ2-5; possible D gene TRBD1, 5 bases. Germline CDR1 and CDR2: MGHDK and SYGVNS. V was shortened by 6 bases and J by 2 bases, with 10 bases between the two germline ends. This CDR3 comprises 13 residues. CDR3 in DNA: TGTGCCAGCAGGTCCAGGGCGCAAGAGACCCAGTACTTC. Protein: CASRSRAQETQYF.

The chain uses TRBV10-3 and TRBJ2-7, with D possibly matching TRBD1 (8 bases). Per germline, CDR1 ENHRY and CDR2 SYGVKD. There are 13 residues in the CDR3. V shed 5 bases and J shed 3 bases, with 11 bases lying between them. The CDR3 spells CAISTGGVYEQYF. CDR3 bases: TGTGCCATCAGTACAGGGGGGGTCTACGAGCAGTACTTC.

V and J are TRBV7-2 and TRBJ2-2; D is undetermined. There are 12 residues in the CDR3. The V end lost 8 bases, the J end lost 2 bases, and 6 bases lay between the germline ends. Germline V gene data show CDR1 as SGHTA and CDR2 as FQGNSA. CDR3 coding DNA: TGTGCCAGCGGAAGCAACACCGGGGAGCTGTTTTTT. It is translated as CASGSNTGELFF. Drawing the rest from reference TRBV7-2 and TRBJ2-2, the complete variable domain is GAGVSQSPSNKVTEKGKDVELRCDPISGHTALYWYRQSLGQGLEFLIYFQGNSAPDKSGLPSDRFSAERTGGSVSTLTIQRTQQEDSAVYLCASGSNTGELFFGEGSRLTVL.

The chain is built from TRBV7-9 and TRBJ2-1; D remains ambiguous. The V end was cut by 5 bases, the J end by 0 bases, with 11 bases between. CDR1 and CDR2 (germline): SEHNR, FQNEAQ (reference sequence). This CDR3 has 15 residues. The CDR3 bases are TGTGCCAGCAGCCATGACTCAAGCTCCTACAATGAGCAGTTCTTC. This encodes CASSHDSSSYNEQFF.

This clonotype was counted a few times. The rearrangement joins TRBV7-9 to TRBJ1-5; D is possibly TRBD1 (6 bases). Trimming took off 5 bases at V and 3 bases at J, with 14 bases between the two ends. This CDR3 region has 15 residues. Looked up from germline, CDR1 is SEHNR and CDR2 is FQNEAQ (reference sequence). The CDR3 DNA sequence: TGTGCCAGCAGCCAAGGCGGACAGCCCAATCAGCCCCAGCATTTT. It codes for CASSQGGQPNQPQHF.